This TCR beta chain was sequenced during a study of blood T cell repertoires in COVID-19. Cohort 3 donors counted as recovered after two negative PCRs, clearance, or resolved symptoms. Produced via immunoSEQ multiplex PCR; TCRdb's table is partial and in-frame only. The sample lists a few hundred thousand clones, around nine tenths occurring once. The TCR was taken from a woman in her forties or fifties who had recovered from COVID-19. The sequenced material came from PBMCs or T cells enriched from blood (not recorded which).

The CDR3 sequence: CASSSGRVVPDTQYF. The CDR3 DNA follows: TGTGCCAGCAGTTCCGGCAGGGTCGTGCCAGATACGCAGTATTTT. This chain links TRBV6-2 or TRBV6-3 with TRBJ2-3; D is possibly TRBD1 (5 bases). Trimming left V 4 bases short and J 4 bases short, with 15 bases between. Germline V CDR1 and CDR2: MNHEY, SVGEGT. This CDR3 comprises 15 residues.